This T cell receptor beta chain is from a study of T-cell memory formation after mild COVID-19. MiXCR, applied by TCRdb to the 5' RACE reads, yields one record per CDR3 protein. Of about half a million distinct CDR3 sequences in the sample, roughly 18% were seen once. Regarding the study as a whole: The main location of contracting CD4+ clones was CM and EM, and that of contracting CD8+ clones was EMRA. Pre-infection memory held some responding clones, suggesting pre-existing cross-reactive T cells responded.

In the case of this clonotype: Antigen: not known.

V was shortened by 1 base and J by 6 bases, with 15 bases between the two germline ends. Germline assignment: CDR1 KGHSH and CDR2 LQKENI. The CDR3 totals 15 residues. The TCR sequence derives from an adult woman who had mild COVID-19 (a few samples of this study predate the infection). Cell type and time point are not known. The V and J genes are TRBV18 and TRBJ1-1; tentatively, D is TRBD1 (6 bases). What was sequenced was PBMCs or a T cell subset sorted from them (not recorded which). CDR3 nucleotides: TGTGCCAGCTCACCACGCAGGGGCGCGGGGTCTGAAGCTTTCTTT. It encodes CASSPRRGAGSEAFF.